Listed here are 18 T cell receptor beta chains from one sample, sequenced in a study of T cells in Graves' hyperthyroidism and ophthalmopathy. Researchers amplified the TCR beta CDR3 regions from RNA transcripts. RT-PCR in the first round (using the HTBI primer set) targeted the TCR CDR3. TCRdb fed the multiplex PCR reads into MiXCR, producing one record per CDR3 protein. Here the sample spans over 650,000 distinct CDR3 sequences, approximately 42% being singletons. Material for sequencing was peripheral blood or thyroid tissue (not recorded which). Receptors were obtained from an adult man with Graves' disease, either hyperthyroidism or ophthalmopathy (not recorded which).

This clonotype was counted a few times. The J gene is TRBJ1-5, the V gene TRBV20-1; D is uncertain. CDR1 is DFQATT, CDR2 SNEGSKA, per germline (reference sequence). V was shortened by 6 bases and J by 7 bases, with 16 bases between the two germline ends. This CDR3 spans 13 amino acids. In DNA, the CDR3 is TGCAGTGCCGTGACTCCAACTGAACAGCCCCAGCATTTT. Translation gives CSAVTPTEQPQHF.

This clonotype showed up just a few times. V and J are TRBV5-4 and TRBJ2-7; D could derive from TRBD1 or TRBD2 (5 bases each). From germline, CDR1 is SGHNT and CDR2 YYREEE (reference sequence). V was trimmed by 4 bases and J by 3 bases, leaving 14 bases between them. The CDR3 spans 14 residues. The DNA for the CDR3 is TGTGCCAGCAGCGCCCGGGACGGCCGCTACGAGCAGTACTTC. It yields the protein CASSARDGRYEQYF.

The chain links TRBV7-6 to TRBJ2-7; a weak D match, TRBD1 (6 bases). This CDR3 is 13 amino acids long. Germline-derived CDR1 and CDR2 are SGHVS and FNYEAQ. In nucleotides, the CDR3 is TGTGCTAGCCTCGGTCTCAGGGGCTACGAGCAGTACTTC. It is translated as CASLGLRGYEQYF.

The V and J genes are TRBV7-9 and TRBJ2-5; 9 bases line up with TRBD1. The germline gives CDR1 SEHNR, CDR2 FQNEAQ (reference sequence). V was pared by 8 bases and J by 5 bases, with 12 bases of the junction left unmatched. There are 15 residues in the CDR3. The CDR3 is CASSGTGIGGETQYF. For the CDR3, the DNA is TGTGCCAGCTCCGGGACAGGGATCGGCGGGGAGACCCAGTACTTC.

The rearrangement joins TRBV29-1 to TRBJ1-2, with 7 bases fitting TRBD1. The CDR3 is 12 residues long. V lost 6 bases and J lost 1; bases outside the gene matches: 2. CDR1 and CDR2 from the germline V gene are SQVTM and ANQGSEA. CDR3 residues: CSVDRVNYGYTF. As DNA, the CDR3 is TGCAGCGTCGACAGGGTTAACTATGGCTACACCTTC. Variable domain in full (rest from reference TRBV29-1 and TRBJ1-2): SAVISQKPSRDICQRGTSLTIQCQVDSQVTMMFWYRQQPGQSLTLIATANQGSEATYESGFVIDKFPISRPNLTFSTLTVSNMSPEDSSIYLCSVDRVNYGYTFGSGTRLTVV.

The chain uses TRBV12-3 or TRBV12-4 and TRBJ1-5; 7 nucleotides agree with TRBD1. Trimming took 5 bases from V and 9 from J; bases not matched to a gene: 10. The CDR3 spans 14 residues. The CDR3 DNA sequence: TGTGCCAGCAGTACGACAGGGAACGGGAGGCCCCAGCATTTT. Translating it yields CASSTTGNGRPQHF.

This clonotype was observed many times. This sequence joins TRBV7-9 and TRBJ1-6; 9 bases are shared with TRBD1. CDR1 is SEHNR, CDR2 FQNEAQ, per germline (reference sequence). V was clipped by 5 bases and J by 6 bases; unmatched bases: 8. The CDR3 is made up of 16 amino acids. CDR3 sequence reads: CASSARTTGGNSPLHF. The CDR3 region has the DNA TGTGCCAGCAGCGCTAGGACGACAGGGGGTAATTCACCCCTCCACTTT.

There are a few counts of this clonotype. The chain uses TRBV11-2 and TRBJ1-4; no clear D gene. V shed 5 bases and J shed 6 bases, with 10 bases lying between them. The CDR3 loop spans 13 amino acids. Germline-derived CDR1 and CDR2 are SGHAT and FQNNGV. For the CDR3, the DNA is TGTGCCAGCAGCCAACAGACACATGAAAAACTGTTTTTT. This translates into CASSQQTHEKLFF.

The table lists this clonotype with many counts. The chain is built from TRBV5-4 and TRBJ1-6; 9 positions match TRBD1. The CDR3 runs to 15 residues. The V and J ends lost 4 bases and 9 bases, in that order; junction bases with no gene match: 8. Germline loops: CDR1 SGHNT, CDR2 YYREEE (reference sequence). CDR3 nucleotide sequence: TGTGCCAGCAGCCCCGCCGGGACAGGGAGTTCACCCCTCCACTTT. Translated, it gives CASSPAGTGSSPLHF.

The J gene is TRBJ2-7, the V gene TRBV14; 11 positions agree with TRBD1. Germline V CDR1 and CDR2: SGHDN, FVKESK. Losses at the gene ends were 0 bases for V and 2 bases for J; bases not matched to a gene: 3. This CDR3 contains 16 residues. The CDR3 reads CASSQDWTGGAYEQYF. Written as DNA, the CDR3 is TGTGCCAGCAGCCAAGATTGGACAGGGGGCGCCTACGAGCAGTACTTC.

This clonotype was counted ten times or more. V usage is TRBV7-9 and J usage is TRBJ1-2; 10 bases fit TRBD1. Germline-derived CDR1 and CDR2 are SEHNR and FQNEAQ (reference sequence). The CDR3 extends over 16 amino acids. V trimming: 5 bases; J trimming: 8 bases; junction bases outside the gene matches: 14. The CDR3 DNA reads as TGTGCCAGCAGCACCCAGTTTGCCGGGACAGGGGTAGGCTACACCTTC. Its translation is CASSTQFAGTGVGYTF.

The V call is TRBV19, the J call TRBJ1-1; TRBD1 matches 8 bases. The CDR3 totals 16 residues. The germline gives CDR1 LNHDA, CDR2 SQIVND (reference sequence). The junction had 6 bases not matched to a gene; V was cut back by 3 bases and J by 0 bases. In DNA form, the CDR3 reads TGTGCCAGTAGTATTGGGCAGGGGGCGGTGAACACTGAAGCTTTCTTT. The encoded protein is CASSIGQGAVNTEAFF.

In this sample, this clonotype turned up many times. The V call is TRBV2, the J call TRBJ1-1; tentative D call: TRBD1 (5 bases). This CDR3 has 13 residues. The ends were cut back, 4 bases at V and 1 base at J, with 7 bases in the middle. CDR1 SNHLY and CDR2 FYNNEI come from the germline V gene. CDR3 nucleotide sequence: TGTGCCAGCAGTGGGGACGAGAACACTGAAGCTTTCTTT. Protein sequence: CASSGDENTEAFF.

In regard to this clonotype: It may be a read error: a sequence one base away is much more abundant. V usage is TRBV11-1 and J usage is TRBJ1-5; possible D gene TRBD1, 5 bases. The V end lost 5 bases, the J end lost 6 bases, and 17 bases lay between the germline ends. The CDR3 runs 15 residues. Germline V gives CDR1 SGHAT, CDR2 FQDESV (reference sequence). CDR3 sequence (DNA): TGTGCCAGCAGCCCCGGGACTGCGTCGAGTCAGCCCCAGCATTTT. Amino acids: CASSPGTASSQPQHF.

This clonotype was observed a few times. This chain connects TRBV2 to TRBJ1-1; 7 positions agree with TRBD1. J was trimmed by 1 base and V by 7 bases; bases with no gene match: 12. Per germline, CDR1 SNHLY and CDR2 FYNNEI. The CDR3 totals 16 residues. CDR3: CASTITPRTGNTEAFF. In DNA, the CDR3 is TGTGCCAGCACTATAACCCCTCGGACAGGGAACACTGAAGCTTTCTTT.

As for this clonotype: With a much larger clone just one base away, this may be a read error. V usage is TRBV29-1 and J usage is TRBJ2-7; maybe TRBD2 (6 bases). The germline V gene has CDR1 SQVTM and CDR2 ANQGSEA. Trimming shortened V by 4 bases and J by 2 bases, and 18 bases separated the two germline ends. The CDR3 is 15 residues long. The CDR3 DNA reads as TGCAGCGTTGGAGGGTCTTGGGGGGATACCTACGAGCAGTACTTC. Translating gives CSVGGSWGDTYEQYF.

The V and J genes are TRBV5-1 and TRBJ1-2, with TRBD1 as a possible D gene (6 bases). Per the germline V gene, CDR1 is SGHRS and CDR2 is YFSETQ. The CDR3 length is 12 residues. Trimming shortened V by 3 bases and J by 6 bases, and 9 bases separated the two germline ends. Here the CDR3 reads CASSSAGDGYTF. DNA of the CDR3: TGCGCCAGCAGCTCCGCAGGGGATGGCTACACCTTC.

The sample holds a few counts of this clonotype. The chain has TRBV7-2 and TRBJ2-7; TRBD2 matches 7 bases. This CDR3 is 14 amino acids long. From germline, CDR1 is SGHTA and CDR2 FQGNSA. J gave up 6 bases and V 2 bases, and 7 bases lay outside the gene matches. The CDR3 protein is CASSLFAGVGEQYF. CDR3 sequence (DNA): TGTGCCAGCAGCTTATTCGCGGGGGTGGGCGAGCAGTACTTC.